These T cell receptor beta chains were read from a single sample in a study of immunodeficiency. Some clones are missing from TCRdb's copy, which holds only in-frame ones; the method was immunoSEQ multiplex PCR. Among 850 to 1,400 clones listed, 80% to 95% were seen once. The sequenced sample was CD8+ T cells from blood. The receptor source for this set is a female donor. CDR3s include the opening cysteine and the closing phenylalanine or tryptophan. Each record gives: clone size, V gene, D gene, J gene, CDR3 DNA, CDR3 protein. The D gene is left open where the match is weak. Part of the rows lack a size; the others show once, few, many or a class for expanded clones.

.	TRBV30	.	TRBJ2-1	TGTGCCTGGAGTGAGGGTACTAGCTTCTACAATGAGCAGTTCTTC	CAWSEGTSFYNEQFF
.	TRBV4-2	.	TRBJ1-3	TGTGCCAGCAGCCAGTACAGCTCTGGAAACACCATATATTTT	CASSQYSSGNTIYF
.	TRBV4-1	.	TRBJ2-7	TGCGCCAGCAGCCAAGGGACGGCCTCCTACGAGCAGTACTTC	CASSQGTASYEQYF
.	TRBV19	TRBD2	TRBJ2-7	TGTGCCAGTCCAAACGAAACTAGCGGGCCTCTCTACGAGCAGTACTTC	CASPNETSGPLYEQYF
.	TRBV13	TRBD1	TRBJ1-1	TGTGCCAGCAGCGTCAGGACAGGGGGAATGTACACTGAAGCTTTCTTT	CASSVRTGGMYTEAFF
few	TRBV4-2	.	TRBJ1-1	TGTGCCAGCAGTGCACCCGGGGGAGGGACTGAAGCTTTCTTT	CASSAPGGGTEAFF
.	TRBV9	.	TRBJ2-1	TGTGCCAGCAGCGTAGGGTCAGGGGCCCCCTACAATGAGCAGTTCTTC	CASSVGSGAPYNEQFF
once	TRBV5-1	.	TRBJ1-2	TGCGCCAGCAGCTTGCACGGCTATGGCTACACCTTC	CASSLHGYGYTF
.	TRBV6-1	.	TRBJ2-2	TGTGCCAGCAGTGCGGCAACAGGGTTTGGACCCTACACCGGGGAGCTGTTTTTT	CASSAATGFGPYTGELFF
.	TRBV3-1/TRBV3-2	.	TRBJ1-1	TGTGCCAGCAGCCAAGCGGGGGGCCTGAACACTGAAGCTTTCTTT	CASSQAGGLNTEAFF
.	TRBV10-2	.	TRBJ1-2	TGCGCCAGCAGTGAGAGGGGCAGAAGCTATGGCTACACCTTC	CASSERGRSYGYTF
.	TRBV6-5	TRBD1	TRBJ1-1	TGTGCCAGCAGTTACGGCATACAGGGGGGTAACACTGAAGCTTTCTTT	CASSYGIQGGNTEAFF
.	TRBV7-9	.	TRBJ2-7	TGTGCCAGCAGCGACGCTACCTACGAGCAGTACTTC	CASSDATYEQYF
.	TRBV4-1	TRBD1	TRBJ1-2	TGCGCCAGCAGCCAATTATTAGGACAGGACCTTCTCTATGGCTACACCTTC	CASSQLLGQDLLYGYTF
.	TRBV9	TRBD1	TRBJ1-3	TGTGCCAGCAGCGTTCTGGCTGACAGGGTGTCTGGAAACACCATATATTTT	CASSVLADRVSGNTIYF
.	TRBV29-1	.	TRBJ2-1	TGCAGCATTGCCTGGGTCAATGAGCAGTTCTTC	CSIAWVNEQFF
.	TRBV27	.	TRBJ1-6	TGTGCCAGCAGTTCACGCGGATCACCCCTCCACTTT	CASSSRGSPLHF
.	TRBV29-1	TRBD2	TRBJ2-3	TGCAGCGTTGAAGATCCGCGTCGGCCTAGCGGGACTCTCACAGATACGCAGTATTTT	CSVEDPRRPSGTLTDTQYF